Each of the 23 T cell receptor beta chains below was sequenced from the same sample in a study of CD8 T cells in ankylosing spondylitis. TCRdb used MiXCR to reprocess the 5' RACE reads, holding one entry per CDR3 protein. The sample yields 210,000 or so distinct CDR3 sequences, around 8% seen once. Sequenced sample: blood, either unsorted or a sorted T cell fraction (not recorded which). Source of these receptors: a female donor with ankylosing spondylitis or in good health (not recorded which).

This clonotype was seen many times. The J gene is TRBJ2-7, the V gene TRBV6-1; the match to TRBD2 covers 11 bases. The CDR3 totals 16 residues. With 6 bases clipped from V and 0 bases from J, the junction kept 7 bases outside the gene matches. CDR1 and CDR2 from the germline V gene are MNHNS and SASEGT. The CDR3 nucleotides are TGTGCCAGCAGCCGACCGGGACTAGCGGACTCCTACGAGCAGTACTTC. Encoded protein: CASSRPGLADSYEQYF.

Concerning this clonotype itself: A much larger clonotype is one base distant, so this may be a read error. V and J are TRBV20-1 and TRBJ1-3; 8 bases agree with TRBD1. CDR1 is DFQATT and CDR2 is SNEGSKA in the germline V gene (reference sequence). The CDR3 extends over 14 amino acids. This CDR3 reads CSAKDRGAGSTIYF. CDR3 coding DNA: TGCAGTGCCAAAGACAGGGGCGCCGGAAGCACCATATATTTT.

Ten or more counts support this clonotype. The V call is TRBV20-1, the J call TRBJ2-3; D remains ambiguous. Trimming cost V 4 bases and J 6 bases, with 11 bases left between them. The CDR3 spans 12 residues. Germline lookup yields CDR1 DFQATT and CDR2 SNEGSKA (reference sequence). CDR3 residues: CSATPSRDTQYF. The CDR3 DNA sequence: TGCAGTGCTACCCCTTCCCGGGATACGCAGTATTTT.

This clonotype was seen ten or more times. The CDR3 DNA is TGTGCCAGCAGTTACGGCCAGGGGGAGAAAACTGAAGCTTTCTTT. It is translated as CASSYGQGEKTEAFF. The chain uses TRBV12-3 or TRBV12-4 and TRBJ1-1, with 7 nucleotides matching TRBD1. This CDR3 has 15 amino acids. The trim removed 4 bases at V and 5 bases at J, leaving 10 bases unmatched.

This clonotype was found a few times. The chain is built from TRBV7-9 and TRBJ2-7; weak D call: TRBD2 (7 bases). V was trimmed by 5 bases and J by 9 bases, leaving 17 bases between them. Germline loops: CDR1 SEHNR, CDR2 FQNEAQ (reference sequence). This CDR3 region has 13 residues. The CDR3 nucleotides read TGTGCCAGCAGCCCACGGGGGGCTTTAGGGCAGTACTTC. It specifies CASSPRGALGQYF.

This clonotype appeared many times. The CDR3 DNA reads as TGCAGCGTTGTAGCGGGAGTCCCCCCAGATACGCAGTATTTT. Translated: CSVVAGVPPDTQYF. V and J are TRBV29-1 and TRBJ2-3, with TRBD2 matching over 9 bases. This CDR3 has 14 amino acids. V was clipped by 4 bases and J by 4 bases; unmatched bases: 6. From germline, CDR1 is SQVTM and CDR2 ANQGSEA.

This clonotype was seen ten or more times. The V and J genes are TRBV12-3 or TRBV12-4 and TRBJ2-1, with 9 bases aligning to TRBD1. The length of the CDR3 is 14 residues. J was trimmed by 9 bases and V by 7 bases; bases with no gene match: 10. The DNA for the CDR3 is TGTGCCAGCACTCCCTTACAGGGGGCTAGTGAGCAGTTCTTC. It translates to CASTPLQGASEQFF.

This clonotype showed up many times. The chain employs TRBV5-1 and TRBJ2-3; the match to TRBD2 covers 11 bases. Germline CDR1 SGHRS, CDR2 YFSETQ. Unmatched junction bases numbered 5, after V lost 0 bases and J lost 5 bases. The CDR3 spans 16 residues. In nucleotides, the CDR3 is TGCGCCAGCAGCTTGGAGGTAGCGGGAGGGCTAGATACGCAGTATTTT. It is translated as CASSLEVAGGLDTQYF.

This clonotype was observed a few times. The rearrangement uses TRBV29-1 and TRBJ1-1; D is unclear. Trimming removed 3 bases from V and 10 bases from J, with 6 bases in between. CDR1 is SQVTM and CDR2 is ANQGSEA in the germline V gene. CDR3 length: 9 amino acids. The CDR3 region is CSVESGAFF. Here the CDR3 DNA reads TGCAGCGTTGAGTCTGGAGCTTTCTTT.

This clonotype was seen repeatedly, ten times or more. The J gene is TRBJ2-1, the V gene TRBV7-8, with D tentatively TRBD2 (6 bases). Germline CDR1 reads SGHVS; CDR2 reads FQNEAQ. V gave up 5 bases and J gave up 7 bases, with 18 bases separating them. The CDR3 length is 15 residues. CDR3 residues: CASSPWGEKGNEQFF. CDR3 nucleotide sequence: TGTGCCAGCAGCCCCTGGGGGGAGAAGGGAAATGAGCAGTTCTTC.

This clonotype has ten or more counts. V is TRBV7-9 and J is TRBJ1-1; maybe TRBD1 (5 bases). V lost 4 bases and J lost 5, with 17 bases in between. The CDR3 has 15 amino acids. Germline CDR1 reads SEHNR; CDR2 reads FQNEAQ (reference sequence). This CDR3 is CASSSPATGDTEAFF. CDR3 nucleotides: TGTGCCAGCAGCTCACCCGCAACAGGAGATACTGAAGCTTTCTTT.

This clonotype was detected many times. V and J are TRBV7-2 and TRBJ2-2; TRBD2 agrees at 7 bases. Unmatched junction bases numbered 7, after V lost 5 bases and J lost 4 bases. The CDR3 is made up of 15 amino acids. Germline V gives CDR1 SGHTA, CDR2 FQGNSA. In DNA form, the CDR3 reads TGTGCCAGCAGCAACCAAGCTAGCGGCACCGGGGAGCTGTTTTTT. It encodes CASSNQASGTGELFF.

Only a few counts were recorded for this clonotype. This rearrangement joins TRBV30 to TRBJ2-3, with D possibly called TRBD1 or TRBD2 (5 bases each). The CDR3 has 14 residues. V lost 4 bases to trimming and J lost 2 bases, with 13 bases between them. Germline-derived CDR1 and CDR2 are GTSNPN and SVGIG (reference sequence). CDR3 DNA: TGTGCCTGGAACCGGTGGGGGACCACAGATACGCAGTATTTT. It translates to CAWNRWGTTDTQYF.

This clonotype was seen many times. The DNA for the CDR3 is TGCGCCAGCAGCCAATTGAACAGGGCCGGCTACACCTTC. It codes for CASSQLNRAGYTF. The chain couples TRBV4-3 to TRBJ1-2, with D possibly matching TRBD1 (6 bases). The CDR3 totals 13 residues. CDR1 is LGHNA, CDR2 YSLEER, per germline. V dropped 2 bases and J dropped 8 bases, with 12 bases sitting between them.

This clonotype was found many times. The V gene is TRBV7-2, the J gene TRBJ2-7, with a possible D match to TRBD2 (6 bases). Deletions cut 4 bases from V and 3 bases from J, with 10 bases between. The CDR3 runs to 13 residues. Germline CDR1 and CDR2: SGHTA and FQGNSA. The CDR3 coding sequence is TGTGCCAGCAGCTGGGACTCCAACTACGAGCAGTACTTC. As protein: CASSWDSNYEQYF.

In this sample, this clonotype turned up many times. The CDR3: CASSLGVGETDGYTF. CDR3 in DNA: TGTGCCAGCAGTTTAGGAGTGGGGGAGACGGATGGCTACACCTTC. The chain employs TRBV12-3 or TRBV12-4 and TRBJ1-2; TRBD1 is a possible D gene (5 bases). V was clipped by 1 base and J by 6 bases, with 15 bases between them. This CDR3 region has 15 residues.

This clonotype has a count of ten or more. V usage is TRBV29-1 and J usage is TRBJ2-3; TRBD2 agrees at 11 bases. V shed 6 bases, J shed 6 bases, and the junction held 8 bases outside the gene matches. The CDR3 runs 14 residues. The V gene's germline CDR1 is SQVTM and CDR2 ANQGSEA. CDR3 region: CSVGSGRAPDTQYF. The CDR3 DNA sequence: TGCAGCGTGGGTAGCGGGAGGGCCCCGGATACGCAGTATTTT.

This clonotype was counted ten times or more. The chain couples TRBV9 to TRBJ2-4; D ambiguous. The J call is doubtful: the DNA matches TRBJ2-5 better. Per germline, CDR1 SGDLS and CDR2 YYNGEE. The CDR3 extends over 11 amino acids. The CDR3 region has the DNA TGTGCCAGCAGCACCGGACAGACCCAGTACTTC. This encodes CASSTGQTQYF.

This clonotype was recorded many times. The germline gene is not matched at one end of the junction; a read error may be the cause. V and J are TRBV20-1 and TRBJ2-4; 14 bases map to TRBD2. CDR3 length: 11 amino acids. Looked up from germline, CDR1 is DFQATT and CDR2 is SNEGSKA (reference sequence). The CDR3 spells CSARTGLAGDF. For the CDR3, the DNA is TGCAGTGCTCGAACGGGACTAGCGGGGGACTTC.

A word on this clonotype: Being one base from a much bigger clone, this may be a read error. The V call is TRBV11-2, the J call TRBJ2-1; D perhaps matches TRBD2 (5 bases). The CDR3 runs to 13 residues. V was trimmed by 3 bases and J by 8 bases, leaving 11 bases between them. The germline V gene encodes CDR1 SGHAT and CDR2 FQNNGV. The CDR3 DNA reads TGTGCCAGCAGCTTTGAGGGATGGCATGAGCAGTTCTTC. The encoded protein is CASSFEGWHEQFF. Together with reference TRBV11-2 and TRBJ2-1, the CDR3 gives the full variable domain: EAGVAQSPRYKIIEKRQSVAFWCNPISGHATLYWYQQILGQGPKLLIQFQNNGVVDDSQLPKDRFSAERLKGVDSTLKIQPAKLEDSAVYLCASSFEGWHEQFFGPGTRLTVL.

The V and J genes are TRBV19 and TRBJ1-1, with D maybe TRBD1 (5 bases). The CDR3 is 15 amino acids. V was trimmed by 6 bases and J by 1 base, leaving 15 bases between them. Germline V gene lookup returns CDR1 LNHDA and CDR2 SQIVND (reference sequence). CDR3 in DNA: TGTGCCAGTAGCCGATCAGGGAGGGGGAACACTGAAGCTTTCTTT. This encodes CASSRSGRGNTEAFF.

At least ten counts were recorded for this clonotype. CDR3 protein: CASSYLRDRGVHGYTF. The DNA for the CDR3 is TGTGCCAGCAGTTACCTCCGGGACAGGGGGGTTCATGGCTACACCTTC. The rearrangement links TRBV6-5 to TRBJ1-2, with 11 bases matching TRBD1. V dropped 2 bases and J dropped 6; count of bases not matched to a gene: 8. The CDR3 totals 16 residues. Per the germline V gene, CDR1 is MNHEY and CDR2 is SVGAGI.

At least ten counts were recorded for this clonotype. The chain combines TRBV20-1 with TRBJ1-2, with unresolved D. The CDR3 sequence is 11 residues long. V lost 4 bases and J lost 4, with 7 bases in between. CDR1 and CDR2 (germline): DFQATT, SNEGSKA (reference sequence). The CDR3 coding sequence is TGCAGTGCTATTATCCCCTATGGCTACACCTTC. The encoded protein is CSAIIPYGYTF.